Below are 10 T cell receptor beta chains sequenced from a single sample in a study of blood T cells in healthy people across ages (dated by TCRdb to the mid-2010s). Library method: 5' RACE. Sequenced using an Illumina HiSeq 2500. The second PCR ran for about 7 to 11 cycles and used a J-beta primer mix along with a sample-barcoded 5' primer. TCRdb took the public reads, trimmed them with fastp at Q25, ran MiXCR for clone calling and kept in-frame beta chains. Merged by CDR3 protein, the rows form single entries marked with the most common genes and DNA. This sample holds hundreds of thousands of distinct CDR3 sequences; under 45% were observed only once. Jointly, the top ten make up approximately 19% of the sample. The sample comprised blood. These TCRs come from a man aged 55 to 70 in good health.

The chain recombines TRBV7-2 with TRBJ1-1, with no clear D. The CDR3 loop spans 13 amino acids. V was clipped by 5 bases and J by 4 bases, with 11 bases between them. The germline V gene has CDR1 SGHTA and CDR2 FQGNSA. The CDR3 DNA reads TGTGCCAGCAGCCTGGAGTTAACCACTGAAGCTTTCTTT. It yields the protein CASSLELTTEAFF.

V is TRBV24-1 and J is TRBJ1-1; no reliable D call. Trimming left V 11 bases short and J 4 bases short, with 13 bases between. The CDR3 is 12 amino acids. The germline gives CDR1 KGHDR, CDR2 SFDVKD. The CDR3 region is CASPSWATEAFF. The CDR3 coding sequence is TGTGCCAGTCCTTCCTGGGCCACTGAAGCTTTCTTT.

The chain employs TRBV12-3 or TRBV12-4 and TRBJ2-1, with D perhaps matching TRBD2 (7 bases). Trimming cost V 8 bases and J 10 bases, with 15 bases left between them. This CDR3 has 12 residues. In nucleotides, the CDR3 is TGTGCCAGCGGCCGGGGGGCCGGCGAGCAGTTCTTC. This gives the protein CASGRGAGEQFF.

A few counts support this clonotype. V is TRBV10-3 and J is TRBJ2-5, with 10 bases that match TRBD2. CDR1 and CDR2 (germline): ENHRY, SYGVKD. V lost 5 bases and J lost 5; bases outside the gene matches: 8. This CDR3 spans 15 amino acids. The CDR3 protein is CAISPDGTSEETQYF. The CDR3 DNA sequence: TGTGCCATCAGTCCAGACGGGACTAGCGAGGAGACCCAGTACTTC.

CDR3 nucleotide sequence: TGCGCCAGCAGCCAAGTTGCGACAGGTCAGCAGTACTTC. It yields the protein CASSQVATGQQYF. This chain links TRBV4-3 with TRBJ2-7, with D possibly matching TRBD1 (6 bases). Germline V gene data show CDR1 as LGHNA and CDR2 as YSLEER. Trimming left V 1 base short and J 8 bases short, with 12 bases between. The CDR3 spans 13 residues.

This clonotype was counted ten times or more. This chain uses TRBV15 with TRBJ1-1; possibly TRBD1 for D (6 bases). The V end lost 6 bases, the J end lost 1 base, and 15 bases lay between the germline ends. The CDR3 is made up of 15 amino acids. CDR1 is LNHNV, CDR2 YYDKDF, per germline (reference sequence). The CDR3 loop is CATSKQGEGNTEAFF. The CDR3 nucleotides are TGTGCCACCAGTAAACAGGGAGAAGGGAACACTGAAGCTTTCTTT.

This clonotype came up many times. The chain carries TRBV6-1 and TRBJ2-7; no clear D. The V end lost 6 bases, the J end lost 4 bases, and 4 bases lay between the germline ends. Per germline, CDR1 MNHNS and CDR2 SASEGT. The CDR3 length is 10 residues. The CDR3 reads CASREYEQYF. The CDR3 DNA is TGTGCCAGCAGAGAGTACGAGCAGTACTTC.

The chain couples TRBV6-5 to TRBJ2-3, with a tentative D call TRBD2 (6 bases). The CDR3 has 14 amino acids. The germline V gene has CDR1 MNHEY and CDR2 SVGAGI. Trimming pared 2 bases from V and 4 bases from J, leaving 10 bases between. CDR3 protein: CASSYRRGADTQYF. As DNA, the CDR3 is TGTGCCAGCAGTTACAGGAGGGGAGCAGATACGCAGTATTTT.

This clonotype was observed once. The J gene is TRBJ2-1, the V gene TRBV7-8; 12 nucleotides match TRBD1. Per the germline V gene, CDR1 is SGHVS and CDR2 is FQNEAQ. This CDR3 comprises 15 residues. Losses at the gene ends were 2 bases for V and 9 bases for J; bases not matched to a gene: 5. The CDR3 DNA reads TGTGCCAGCAGCTTATGGGACAGGGGGCGAGGTGAGCAGTTCTTC. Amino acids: CASSLWDRGRGEQFF.

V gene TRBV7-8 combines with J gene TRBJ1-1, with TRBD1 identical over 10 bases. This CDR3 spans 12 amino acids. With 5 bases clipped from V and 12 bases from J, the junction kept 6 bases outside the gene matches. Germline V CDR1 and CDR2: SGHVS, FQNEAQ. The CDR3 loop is CASSTRTGGPFF. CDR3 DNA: TGTGCCAGCAGCACCCGGACAGGGGGTCCTTTCTTT.